This TCR beta chain was sequenced in a study of beta chain features in type 1 diabetes. Points from the study as a whole: Within patients, naive, central memory and Treg TCRB repertoires seemed more similar than within healthy donors. Reads derived from cDNA could over-represent cells showing high TCR expression. TCRB CDR3s were moderately but significantly shorter in Type 1 diabetes patients in all four CD4+ subsets. A potential PCR bias toward shorter templates would be equal in patient and control samples.

The whole isolated RNA underwent reverse transcription, so sequencing captured expressed TCRB transcripts. Libraries were prepared by immunoSEQ multiplex PCR; TCRdb keeps only in-frame clonotypes and omits some of them. Among about 140,000 clones listed, roughly a tenth were seen once. On this clone: As yet, its antigen is unknown.

The CDR3 sequence is 17 residues long. V lost 1 base and J lost 0; bases outside the gene matches: 5. Germline CDR1 SGHDT, CDR2 YYEEEE. This receptor was identified in a young man in good health. The sample was naive CD4+ T cells from blood. The chain is built from TRBV5-6 and TRBJ1-5, with TRBD1 identical over 9 bases. CDR3 DNA: TGTGCCAGCAGCTTGCGGACAGGGGCGTATAGCAATCAGCCCCAGCATTTT. This gives the protein CASSLRTGAYSNQPQHF.